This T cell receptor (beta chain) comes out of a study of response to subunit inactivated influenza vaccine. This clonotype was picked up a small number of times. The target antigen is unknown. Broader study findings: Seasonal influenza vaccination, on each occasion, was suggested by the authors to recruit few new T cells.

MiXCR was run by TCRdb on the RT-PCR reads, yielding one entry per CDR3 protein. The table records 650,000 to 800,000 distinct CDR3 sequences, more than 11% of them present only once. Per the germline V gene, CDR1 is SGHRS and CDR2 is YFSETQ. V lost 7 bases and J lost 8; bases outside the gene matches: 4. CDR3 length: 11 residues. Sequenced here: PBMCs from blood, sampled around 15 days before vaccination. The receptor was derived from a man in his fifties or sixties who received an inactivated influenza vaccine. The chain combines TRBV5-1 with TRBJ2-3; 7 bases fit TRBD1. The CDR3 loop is CASADRSTQYF. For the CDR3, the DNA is TGCGCCAGCGCGGACAGGAGTACGCAGTATTTT.